This TCR beta chain was found in a study of identical twins. At least ten counts were recorded for this clonotype. Its antigen is as yet unknown. Notes on the study in general: Conclusions were drawn cross-sectionally by statistical analysis, without following the same donors.

From germline, CDR1 is DFQATT and CDR2 SNEGSKA (reference sequence). There are 14 residues in the CDR3. Each CDR3 protein is one row after TCRdb ran MiXCR on the 5' RACE reads. The table shows 130,000 to 150,000 distinct CDR3 sequences, with approximately 4% occurring only once. This TCR was recovered from a young man in good health. Sample: memory T cells sorted from blood. This sequence joins TRBV20-1 and TRBJ1-3; no clear D. CDR3: CSVTPTSSGNTIYF. DNA of the CDR3: TGCAGCGTCACGCCCACCAGCTCTGGAAACACCATATATTTT.